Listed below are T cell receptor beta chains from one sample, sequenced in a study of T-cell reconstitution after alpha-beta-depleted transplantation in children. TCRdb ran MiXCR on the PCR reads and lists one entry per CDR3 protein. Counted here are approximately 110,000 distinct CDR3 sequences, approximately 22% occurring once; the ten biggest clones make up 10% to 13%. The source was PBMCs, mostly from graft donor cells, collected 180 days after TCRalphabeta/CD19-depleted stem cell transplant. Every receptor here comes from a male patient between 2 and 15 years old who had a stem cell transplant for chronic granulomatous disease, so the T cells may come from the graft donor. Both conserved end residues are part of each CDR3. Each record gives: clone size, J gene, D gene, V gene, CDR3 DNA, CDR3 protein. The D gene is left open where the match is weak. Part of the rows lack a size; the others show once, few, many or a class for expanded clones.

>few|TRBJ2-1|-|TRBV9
TGTGCCAGCAGCGTGTGGTCAGACTACAATGAGCAGTTCTTC
CASSVWSDYNEQFF
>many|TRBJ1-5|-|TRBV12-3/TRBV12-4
TGTGCCAGCAGTCTGACAGGATCACGTCAGCCCCAGCATTTT
CASSLTGSRQPQHF
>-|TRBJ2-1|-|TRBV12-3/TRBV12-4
TGTGCCAGCAGTTTAAGGCCCGCCAATGAGCAGTTCTTC
CASSLRPANEQFF
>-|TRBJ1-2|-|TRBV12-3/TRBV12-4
TGTGCCAGCAGGTCGACAGTAAACTATGGCTACACCTTC
CASRSTVNYGYTF
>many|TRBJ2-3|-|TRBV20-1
TGCAGTGCCTACGACTCAAGAGAGTTGTATTTT
CSAYDSRELYF
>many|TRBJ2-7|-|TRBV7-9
TGTGCCAGCAGCTTAGTTGGGGGTAGCAACGAGCAGTACTTC
CASSLVGGSNEQYF
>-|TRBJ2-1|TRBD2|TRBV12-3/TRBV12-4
TGTGCCAGCAGTCCGAGGACTAGCGGGAGGCCACGCTACAATGAGCAGTTCTTC
CASSPRTSGRPRYNEQFF
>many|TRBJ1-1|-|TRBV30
TGTGCCTGGAGTGTACCGGGGACCGGGGGCCGGAATGAAGCTTTCTTT
CAWSVPGTGGRNEAFF
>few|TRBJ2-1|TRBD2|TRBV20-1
TGCAGTGCTAGACTAGCGGGAGGCTGGTATGAGCAGTTCTTC
CSARLAGGWYEQFF
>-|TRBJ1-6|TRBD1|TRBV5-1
TGCGCCAGCAGCTTGACAGGGGTTAATAATTCACCCCTCCACTTT
CASSLTGVNNSPLHF
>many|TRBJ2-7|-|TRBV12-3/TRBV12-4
TGTGCCAGCAGTTTAACTGGCGAGCAGTACTTC
CASSLTGEQYF
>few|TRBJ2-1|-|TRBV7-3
TGTGCCAGCAGCTTAAAGCCCCCAGTGGGCGGAGTTAGGAATGAGCAGTTCTTC
CASSLKPPVGGVRNEQFF
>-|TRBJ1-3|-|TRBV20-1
TGCAGTGCTAGTTGGGTGACTGGAAACACCATATATTTT
CSASWVTGNTIYF
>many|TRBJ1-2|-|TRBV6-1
TGTGCCAGCAGCCCCATCGAGTATGGCTACACCTTC
CASSPIEYGYTF
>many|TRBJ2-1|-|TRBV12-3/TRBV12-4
TGTGCCAGCAGTTTGGGGTCCTACAATGAGCAGTTCTTC
CASSLGSYNEQFF
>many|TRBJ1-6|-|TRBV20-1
TGCAGTGCTAGAGAAAGCTCAGGACCTAATTCACCCCTCCACTTT
CSARESSGPNSPLHF
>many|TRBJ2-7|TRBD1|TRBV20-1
TGCAGTGCTACAAATATGGGACAGGAAACTTACGAGCAGTACTTC
CSATNMGQETYEQYF
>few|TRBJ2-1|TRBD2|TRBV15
TGTGCCACCAGCAGAAAGGGATATAGCGGGGGGAATGAGCAGTTCTTC
CATSRKGYSGGNEQFF